Below, 16 T cell receptor beta chains from the same sample are listed, as sequenced in a study of blood T cell repertoires in COVID-19. Profiling relied on immunoSEQ multiplex PCR, and the TCRdb table lists in-frame clones only, not all of them. The table shows more than 200,000 clones, with just under 85% occurring only once. Source material: peripheral blood. The receptors derive from an elderly man with acute or convalescent COVID-19.

The chain is built from TRBV3-1 (or the pseudogene TRBV3-2) and TRBJ2-7, with a possible D match to TRBD1 (5 bases). V lost 3 bases and J lost 3, with 6 bases in between. Germline lookup yields CDR1 LGHDT and CDR2 YNNKEL (reference sequence). The CDR3 is 12 amino acids. The CDR3 nucleotides read TGTGCCAGCAGCCAGACAGACTACGAGCAGTACTTC. This gives the protein CASSQTDYEQYF.

The chain recombines TRBV6-1 with TRBJ2-1; D is perhaps TRBD2 (6 bases). The CDR3 has 17 residues. From germline, CDR1 is MNHNS and CDR2 SASEGT. Trimming pared 3 bases from V and 0 bases from J, leaving 15 bases between. CDR3 sequence (DNA): TGTGCCAGCAGTGAGGGGCTAGCGTGGAGCTCCTACAATGAGCAGTTCTTC. Its protein product is CASSEGLAWSSYNEQFF.

The rearrangement uses TRBV24-1 and TRBJ2-1; TRBD2 might be the D (5 bases). Trimming cost V 6 bases and J 2 bases, with 10 bases left between them. The germline V gene has CDR1 KGHDR and CDR2 SFDVKD. The CDR3 sequence is 14 residues long. The CDR3 sequence is CATSLSATYNEQFF. DNA for the CDR3: TGTGCCACCAGTCTTAGCGCGACCTACAATGAGCAGTTCTTC.

This rearrangement joins TRBV3-1 (or the pseudogene TRBV3-2) to TRBJ2-4; D might be TRBD1 (5 bases). Deletions cut 0 bases from V and 12 bases from J, with 9 bases between. CDR1 is LGHDT, CDR2 YNNKEL, per germline (reference sequence). The CDR3 spans 12 residues. Here the CDR3 reads CASSQDRTTQYF. The CDR3 DNA sequence: TGTGCCAGCAGCCAAGATAGGACAACTCAGTACTTC.

The chain has TRBV19 and TRBJ1-3; possible D gene TRBD1, 6 bases. V was clipped by 5 bases and J by 3 bases, with 17 bases between them. Germline lookup yields CDR1 LNHDA and CDR2 SQIVND (reference sequence). The CDR3 sequence is 16 residues long. The CDR3 spells CASSPVRGQNGNTIYF. As DNA, the CDR3 is TGTGCCAGTAGTCCAGTCCGGGGACAAAATGGAAACACCATATATTTT.

This clone has a handful of counts. The rearrangement joins TRBV5-1 to TRBJ1-2; D is unresolved. This CDR3 is built from 13 residues. V was shortened by 0 bases and J by 9 bases, with 12 bases between the two germline ends. The germline V gene encodes CDR1 SGHRS and CDR2 YFSETQ. This CDR3 is CASSLEDFSSYTF. CDR3 coding DNA: TGCGCCAGCAGCTTGGAAGACTTTAGTAGCTACACCTTC. Combining the CDR3 with reference TRBV5-1 and TRBJ1-2 gives the whole variable domain KAGVTQTPRYLIKTRGQQVTLSCSPISGHRSVSWYQQTPGQGLQFLFEYFSETQRNKGNFPGRFSGRQFSNSRSEMNVSTLELGDSALYLCASSLEDFSSYTFGSGTRLTVV.

The chain is built from TRBV11-1 and TRBJ2-7; 12 bases fit TRBD2. V lost 1 base, J lost 1 base, and 2 bases stayed unmatched. This CDR3 contains 16 residues. The germline CDR1 and CDR2 sequences are SGHAT and FQDESV (reference sequence). The CDR3 bases are TGTGCCAGCAGCTTAGAAGGACTAGCGGGGTCCTACGAGCAGTACTTC. Amino acid sequence: CASSLEGLAGSYEQYF.

The V gene is TRBV21-1, the J gene TRBJ2-7; TRBD1 is the table's D call and was not checked against the DNA. TRBV21-1 is a pseudogene segment. The CDR3 totals 14 residues. This CDR3 reads CASSNIGRGYEQYF. DNA of the CDR3: TGTGCCAGCAGCAATATTGGCAGGGGGTACGAGCAGTACTTC.

V usage is TRBV27 and J usage is TRBJ1-5; D gene ambiguous. V lost 3 bases and J lost 5, with 8 bases in between. The germline CDR1 and CDR2 sequences are MNHEY and SMNVEV (reference sequence). This CDR3 is built from 13 residues. CDR3 nucleotide sequence: TGTGCCAGCAGTTTTTTCGGGGATCAGCCCCAGCATTTT. Its translation: CASSFFGDQPQHF.

This sequence joins TRBV19 and TRBJ1-3; D ambiguous. V was shortened by 1 base and J by 7 bases, with 14 bases between the two germline ends. Germline CDR1 LNHDA, CDR2 SQIVND (reference sequence). The CDR3 consists of 15 residues. The CDR3 is CASSIGHPPRNTIYF. CDR3 coding DNA: TGTGCCAGTAGTATAGGACACCCACCTCGGAACACCATATATTTT.

DNA for the CDR3: TGTGCCAGCAGCTCTACTTCGGACAGGCTAATCTCCTATAATTCACCCCTCCACTTT. This translates into CASSSTSDRLISYNSPLHF. This chain connects TRBV5-4 to TRBJ1-6; 7 bases agree with TRBD1. The V and J ends lost 3 bases and 0 bases, in that order; junction bases with no gene match: 12. The germline V gene encodes CDR1 SGHNT and CDR2 YYREEE (reference sequence). The CDR3 totals 19 residues.

This chain links TRBV18 with TRBJ1-1; D possibly corresponds to TRBD1 (5 bases). V lost 4 bases and J 3 bases, leaving 15 bases between the germline ends. CDR3 size: 15 residues. In germline, CDR1 is KGHSH, CDR2 LQKENI. The CDR3 is CASSLNPRVDTEAFF. For the CDR3, the DNA is TGTGCCAGCTCACTAAACCCCAGGGTGGACACTGAAGCTTTCTTT.

V gene TRBV18 combines with J gene TRBJ1-5; D possibly corresponds to TRBD1 (5 bases). Trimming left V 5 bases short and J 11 bases short, with 16 bases between. CDR3 length equals 13 residues. Germline assignment: CDR1 KGHSH and CDR2 LQKENI. CDR3 sequence (DNA): TGTGCCAGCTCATCAACCCACCAAGGGGCCCAGCATTTT. Residues: CASSSTHQGAQHF.

V gene TRBV9 combines with J gene TRBJ2-1; a possible D gene is TRBD1 (8 bases). The CDR3 has 15 amino acids. Germline CDR1 is SGDLS and CDR2 is YYNGEE. V gave up 3 bases and J gave up 10 bases, with 20 bases separating them. The CDR3 sequence is CASSAGGTGGGEQFF. The CDR3 DNA is TGTGCCAGCAGCGCGGGGGGCACAGGGGGTGGCGAGCAGTTCTTC.

The chain is built from TRBV5-1 and TRBJ1-2; 7 nucleotides agree with TRBD1. Germline trimming cut 4 bases from V and 2 bases from J; bases unmatched to any gene: 5. Germline V lookup: CDR1 SGHRS, CDR2 YFSETQ. This CDR3 is built from 14 residues. The CDR3 sequence: CASSPDRRNYGYTF. CDR3 coding DNA: TGCGCCAGCAGCCCGGACAGGCGGAACTATGGCTACACCTTC.

This clone has only one observation. V and J are TRBV6-5 and TRBJ1-6; 11 nucleotides align to TRBD1. This CDR3 spans 14 amino acids. V shed 8 bases and J 7 bases; nucleotides not matched to a gene: 4. Germline V CDR1 and CDR2: MNHEY, SVGAGI. Written as DNA, the CDR3 is TGTGCCAGCGCGGACAGGGGGCGAAATTCACCCCTCCACTTT. Protein product: CASADRGRNSPLHF.